Detailed here is one TCR beta chain. This specimen comes from a study of blood T cell repertoires in COVID-19. Overall study: Acute and convalescent COVID-19 specimens originated in the United States, Italy and Spain.

V lost 6 bases, J lost 5 bases, and 6 bases stayed unmatched. Per germline, CDR1 SEHNR and CDR2 FQNEAQ (reference sequence). The CDR3 contains 13 residues. TCRdb's table, derived via immunoSEQ multiplex PCR, lists solely in-frame clones and lacks some. The data show roughly 440,000 clones, 88% seen once. One Seattle source followed patients from active infection through their disease course. V is TRBV7-9 and J is TRBJ2-7; 8 bases align to TRBD2. The sequenced material came from peripheral blood. This sequence originates from a woman aged 45-59 years with COVID-19, enrolled during active disease. Here the CDR3 DNA reads TGTGCCAGCAGTACAACGGGAGGGGACGAGCAGTACTTC. Its translation: CASSTTGGDEQYF.